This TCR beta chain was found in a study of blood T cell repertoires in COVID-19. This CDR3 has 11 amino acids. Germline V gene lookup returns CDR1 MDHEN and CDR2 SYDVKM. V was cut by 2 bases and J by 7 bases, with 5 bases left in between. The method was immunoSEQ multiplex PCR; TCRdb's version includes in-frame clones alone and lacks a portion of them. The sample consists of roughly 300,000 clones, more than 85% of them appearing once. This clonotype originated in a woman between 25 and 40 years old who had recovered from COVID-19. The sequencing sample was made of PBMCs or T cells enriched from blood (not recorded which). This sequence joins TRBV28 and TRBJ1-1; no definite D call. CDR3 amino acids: CASSLRDEAFF. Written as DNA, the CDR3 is TGTGCCAGCAGTTTAAGAGATGAAGCTTTCTTT.